The 15 T cell receptor beta chains below were found in one sample sequenced in a study of shared clonotypes between healthy human individuals. TCRdb's table, derived via immunoSEQ multiplex PCR, lists solely in-frame clones and lacks some. In the table there are about 2.4 million clones, over 85% of which are singletons. The sequencing sample was made of naive CD4+ T cells from PBMCs. Subset denoted: CD45RA+ positively selected. These receptor sequences come from a man aged 18-30 years in good health. Some clones in this sample may be carry-over from other donors' samples.

The V and J genes are TRBV5-1 and TRBJ2-1; 11 bases match TRBD2. CDR3 length equals 15 residues. Germline V lookup: CDR1 SGHRS, CDR2 YFSETQ. Trimming took 4 bases from V and 4 from J; bases not matched to a gene: 4. The CDR3 is CASSKLAGEYNEQFF. CDR3 bases: TGCGCCAGCAGCAAACTAGCGGGAGAGTACAATGAGCAGTTCTTC. Looking up the rest from reference TRBV5-1 and TRBJ2-1 gives the full variable domain: KAGVTQTPRYLIKTRGQQVTLSCSPISGHRSVSWYQQTPGQGLQFLFEYFSETQRNKGNFPGRFSGRQFSNSRSEMNVSTLELGDSALYLCASSKLAGEYNEQFFGPGTRLTVL.

The chain employs TRBV5-6 and TRBJ2-7; D is undetermined. Germline V lookup: CDR1 SGHDT, CDR2 YYEEEE. V was pared by 1 base and J by 7 bases, with 6 bases between. This CDR3 comprises 11 residues. CDR3 protein: CASSLREEQYF. In DNA form, the CDR3 reads TGTGCCAGCAGCTTGAGGGAAGAGCAGTACTTC.

Only one count was recorded for this clone. The chain has TRBV7-3 and TRBJ2-3; no definite D call. Per the germline V gene, CDR1 is SGHTA and CDR2 is FQGTGA. Trimming removed 2 bases at V and 1 base at J, with 10 bases between. The CDR3 has 15 residues. The CDR3 sequence is CASSLFQRGTDTQYF. The CDR3 DNA is TGTGCCAGCAGCTTATTCCAGCGAGGCACAGATACGCAGTATTTT.

This chain links TRBV9 with TRBJ2-5, with no clear D. Germline V gene sequence: CDR1 SGDLS, CDR2 YYNGEE. V was pared by 2 bases and J by 1 base, with 12 bases between. The CDR3 is 15 amino acids. The CDR3 region is CASSVNIGPQETQYF. CDR3 bases: TGTGCCAGCAGCGTTAATATAGGGCCCCAAGAGACCCAGTACTTC.

The chain couples TRBV9 to TRBJ2-7, with unresolved D. This CDR3 region has 12 residues. V lost 0 bases and J 6 bases, leaving 7 bases between the germline ends. The V gene's germline CDR1 is SGDLS and CDR2 YYNGEE. CDR3 DNA sequence: TGTGCCAGCAGCGTAGTATGGCGCGAGCAGTACTTC. As protein: CASSVVWREQYF.

The chain links TRBV9 to TRBJ1-1; 7 bases line up with TRBD1. The CDR3 consists of 13 residues. CDR1 SGDLS and CDR2 YYNGEE come from the germline V gene. The V segment lost 3 bases and the J segment 6 bases; nucleotides outside the gene matches: 5. The CDR3 DNA reads TGTGCCAGCAGCGCCCGACAGGGATCTGAAGCTTTCTTT. Protein product: CASSARQGSEAFF.

Note on this clone: This sample includes further DNA sequences coding for the same CDR3. V is TRBV5-1 and J is TRBJ2-2; D is uncertain. Trimming stripped 1 base from V and 5 bases from J, with 6 bases between. This CDR3 has 13 amino acids. From germline, CDR1 is SGHRS and CDR2 YFSETQ. In nucleotides, the CDR3 is TGCGCCAGCAGCTTGTCGGGTACCGGGGAGCTGTTTTTT. Translating it yields CASSLSGTGELFF. Complete variable domain (other parts from reference TRBV5-1 and TRBJ2-2): KAGVTQTPRYLIKTRGQQVTLSCSPISGHRSVSWYQQTPGQGLQFLFEYFSETQRNKGNFPGRFSGRQFSNSRSEMNVSTLELGDSALYLCASSLSGTGELFFGEGSRLTVL.

On this clone itself: Just one base apart from a much larger clone, this may be a read error. In the same sample, other DNA sequences code for this CDR3. The chain is built from TRBV2 and TRBJ2-3, with 9 bases lining up with TRBD1. J was trimmed by 0 bases and V by 6 bases; bases with no gene match: 4. CDR1 and CDR2 (germline): SNHLY, FYNNEI. The CDR3 runs to 15 residues. The CDR3 sequence is CASSGGQGSTDTQYF. CDR3 nucleotides: TGTGCCAGCAGCGGGGGACAGGGCAGCACAGATACGCAGTATTTT.

This clone was detected only a few times. V is TRBV9 and J is TRBJ1-5; no reliable D call. Germline CDR1 reads SGDLS; CDR2 reads YYNGEE. V lost 0 bases and J lost 5, with 9 bases in between. The CDR3 is 14 amino acids. This chain's CDR3 is CASSVAGVHQPQHF. The CDR3 DNA follows: TGTGCCAGCAGCGTAGCCGGTGTGCATCAGCCCCAGCATTTT. Complete variable domain (other parts from reference TRBV9 and TRBJ1-5): DSGVTQTPKHLITATGQRVTLRCSPRSGDLSVYWYQQSLDQGLQFLIQYYNGEERAKGNILERFSAQQFPDLHSELNLSSLELGDSALYFCASSVAGVHQPQHFGDGTRLSIL.

Note on this clone: Other DNA sequences in this specimen translate into the identical CDR3. The chain couples TRBV18 to TRBJ2-5; 13 nucleotides align to TRBD2. Germline V gene data show CDR1 as KGHSH and CDR2 as LQKENI. This CDR3 has 15 residues. V lost 5 bases to trimming and J lost 1 base; unmatched junction nucleotides: 1. The CDR3 DNA reads TGTGCCAGCTCAAGGACTAGCGGGAGCCAAGAGACCCAGTACTTC. This sequence encodes CASSRTSGSQETQYF. The full variable domain, in which reference TRBV18 and TRBJ2-5 provide the parts outside the CDR3, is NAGVMQNPRHLVRRRGQEARLRCSPMKGHSHVYWYRQLPEEGLKFMVYLQKENIIDESGMPKERFSAEFPKEGPSILRIQQVVRGDSAAYFCASSRTSGSQETQYFGPGTRLLVL.

This chain uses TRBV28 with TRBJ2-3, with TRBD1 matching over 8 bases. Germline trimming cut 7 bases from V and 2 bases from J; bases unmatched to any gene: 8. Germline V gene data show CDR1 as MDHEN and CDR2 as SYDVKM. There are 15 residues in the CDR3. This CDR3 is CASTTRDRYTDTQYF. CDR3 bases: TGTGCCAGCACTACCCGGGACAGGTACACAGATACGCAGTATTTT.

V is TRBV28 and J is TRBJ2-7, with 10 bases aligning to TRBD1. Germline loops: CDR1 MDHEN, CDR2 SYDVKM. The CDR3 consists of 15 residues. Trimming at V came to 5 bases and at J to 7 bases, leaving 11 bases not matched to a gene. The CDR3, as DNA: TGTGCCAGCAGTCCACGGACAGGGGGACTCCCGGAGCAGTACTTC. This translates into CASSPRTGGLPEQYF.

This chain joins TRBV2 and TRBJ2-5; TRBD1 aligns across 7 bases. Per the germline V gene, CDR1 is SNHLY and CDR2 is FYNNEI. V shed 4 bases and J 4 bases; nucleotides not matched to a gene: 9. The CDR3 extends over 15 amino acids. The DNA for the CDR3 is TGTGCCAGCAGTGGGACAGGCGCTGCACCAGAGACCCAGTACTTC. Amino acid sequence: CASSGTGAAPETQYF.

V is TRBV10-1 and J is TRBJ1-1; unclear D gene. The CDR3 runs 15 residues. CDR1 WNHNN and CDR2 SYGVQD come from the germline V gene (reference sequence). V gave up 0 bases and J gave up 5 bases, with 13 bases separating them. The CDR3 here is CASSESGRPGTEAFF. The DNA of the CDR3 is TGCGCCAGCAGTGAGTCAGGCCGGCCAGGTACTGAAGCTTTCTTT.

The V and J genes are TRBV9 and TRBJ1-1; the match to TRBD1 covers 11 bases. Germline lookup yields CDR1 SGDLS and CDR2 YYNGEE. The CDR3 spans 16 residues. V lost 3 bases and J lost 0; bases outside the gene matches: 4. The CDR3 spells CASSARTGGVNTEAFF. The CDR3 DNA is TGTGCCAGCAGCGCCCGGACAGGGGGCGTGAACACTGAAGCTTTCTTT.